The 14 T cell receptor beta chains given below trace back to one sample, sequenced in a study of blood T cell repertoires in COVID-19. Produced via immunoSEQ multiplex PCR; TCRdb's table is partial and in-frame only. This table has about 130,000 clones, about 72% appearing once. Sequenced: peripheral blood. The origin of the receptors is a man aged 60 to 69 who had recovered from COVID-19.

This chain joins TRBV7-3 and TRBJ2-1; 14 bases fit TRBD2. The V segment lost 0 bases and the J segment 1 base; nucleotides outside the gene matches: 8. In germline, CDR1 is SGHTA, CDR2 FQGTGA. The CDR3 consists of 20 residues. CDR3 loop: CASSLTLTSGGASSYNEQFF. DNA for the CDR3: TGTGCCAGCAGCTTAACCCTGACTAGCGGGGGGGCCAGTTCCTACAATGAGCAGTTCTTC.

This clone was picked up one time. This sequence joins TRBV14 and TRBJ1-1; D is ambiguous. Germline V gene lookup returns CDR1 SGHDN and CDR2 FVKESK. V lost 1 base, J lost 2 bases, and 8 bases lay in between. The CDR3 consists of 14 residues. CDR3: CASSQVEVNTEAFF. The CDR3, as DNA: TGTGCCAGCAGCCAAGTTGAGGTTAACACTGAAGCTTTCTTT. The full variable domain, its missing parts supplied by reference TRBV14 and TRBJ1-1, is EAGVTQFPSHSVIEKGQTVTLRCDPISGHDNLYWYRRVMGKEIKFLLHFVKESKQDESGMPNNRFLAERTGGTYSTLKVQPAELEDSGVYFCASSQVEVNTEAFFGQGTRLTVV.

The V gene is TRBV7-6, the J gene TRBJ1-6, with TRBD1 matching over 7 bases. The CDR3 spans 17 residues. The germline V gene encodes CDR1 SGHVS and CDR2 FNYEAQ. J lost 5 bases, V lost 5 bases, and 12 bases had no gene match. The CDR3 here is CASSPSFGQGDNSPLHF. CDR3 DNA: TGTGCCAGCAGCCCTTCGTTCGGTCAGGGGGATAATTCACCCCTCCACTTT. Full variable domain (remainder filled in from reference TRBV7-6 and TRBJ1-6): GAGVSQSPRYKVTKRGQDVALRCDPISGHVSLYWYRQALGQGPEFLTYFNYEAQQDKSGLPNDRFSAERPEGSISTLTIQRTEQRDSAMYRCASSPSFGQGDNSPLHFGNGTRLTVT.

This rearrangement joins TRBV6-5 to TRBJ1-5; 9 nucleotides line up with TRBD1. Trimming took 5 bases from V and 4 from J; bases not matched to a gene: 6. Germline lookup yields CDR1 MNHEY and CDR2 SVGAGI. The CDR3 is 15 residues long. The CDR3 DNA follows: TGTGCCAGCAGTACGTCCGGGACAGGGAATCAGCCCCAGCATTTT. It codes for CASSTSGTGNQPQHF.

This chain connects TRBV7-8 to TRBJ2-5; 8 bases map to TRBD1. Losses at the gene ends were 5 bases for V and 4 bases for J; bases not matched to a gene: 9. CDR1 is SGHVS and CDR2 is FQNEAQ in the germline V gene. This CDR3 is built from 15 residues. The CDR3 sequence: CASSPLVRGRETQYF. The CDR3 nucleotides are TGTGCCAGCAGCCCCCTGGTCAGGGGGCGAGAGACCCAGTACTTC.

J is TRBJ2-2 and V is TRBV9, with D maybe TRBD2 (5 bases). This CDR3 has 16 amino acids. The germline gives CDR1 SGDLS, CDR2 YYNGEE. Trimming shortened V by 0 bases and J by 7 bases, and 16 bases separated the two germline ends. CDR3 in DNA: TGTGCCAGCAGCGTAGCCCTAGGGAGTCCCGTCGGGGAGCTGTTTTTT. Amino acid sequence: CASSVALGSPVGELFF.

By share, this clone counts as medium-sized. V is TRBV7-2 and J is TRBJ1-1; a possible D gene is TRBD1 (6 bases). Germline lookup yields CDR1 SGHTA and CDR2 FQGNSA. Trimming shortened V by 0 bases and J by 8 bases, and 10 bases separated the two germline ends. The CDR3 extends over 13 amino acids. CDR3 DNA sequence: TGTGCCAGCAGCTTAGCGATGGACAGAGAAGCTTTCTTT. As protein: CASSLAMDREAFF.

This clone was picked up one time. The chain recombines TRBV7-2 with TRBJ2-6; D may be TRBD2 (5 bases). From germline, CDR1 is SGHTA and CDR2 FQGNSA. The ends were cut back, 4 bases at V and 0 bases at J, with 10 bases in the middle. This CDR3 is 16 amino acids long. The CDR3 protein is CASSWLRGSGANVLTF. CDR3 nucleotide sequence: TGTGCCAGCAGCTGGCTTCGGGGCTCTGGGGCCAACGTCCTGACTTTC.

This clone has just one count. The V and J genes are TRBV7-9 and TRBJ2-5, with D maybe TRBD2 (6 bases). Germline CDR1 reads SEHNR; CDR2 reads FQNEAQ (reference sequence). Trimming cost V 4 bases and J 1 base, with 13 bases left between them. The CDR3 length is 15 residues. The chain's CDR3 is CASSSPSRGQETQYF. Written as DNA, the CDR3 is TGTGCCAGCAGCTCCCCTTCGCGGGGCCAAGAGACCCAGTACTTC.

The chain uses TRBV7-2 and TRBJ1-6, with D hard to call. The germline CDR1 and CDR2 sequences are SGHTA and FQGNSA. The ends were cut back, 4 bases at V and 10 bases at J, with 11 bases in the middle. There are 13 residues in the CDR3. Here the CDR3 DNA reads TGTGCCAGCAGCTCCCTGGGAGGGTCACCCCTCCACTTT. It is translated as CASSSLGGSPLHF. Variable domain in full (rest from reference TRBV7-2 and TRBJ1-6): GAGVSQSPSNKVTEKGKDVELRCDPISGHTALYWYRQSLGQGLEFLIYFQGNSAPDKSGLPSDRFSAERTGGSVSTLTIQRTQQEDSAVYLCASSSLGGSPLHFGNGTRLTVT.

V gene TRBV18 combines with J gene TRBJ1-1; no firm D call. The CDR3 consists of 15 residues. Germline lookup yields CDR1 KGHSH and CDR2 LQKENI. Deletions cut 2 bases from V and 4 bases from J, with 14 bases between. The CDR3 DNA sequence: TGTGCCAGCTCACCAGAGGCGGGCAGGACCACTGAAGCTTTCTTT. It encodes CASSPEAGRTTEAFF.

The chain carries TRBV7-2 and TRBJ2-1, with 10 bases that match TRBD2. This CDR3 region has 12 residues. In germline, CDR1 is SGHTA, CDR2 FQGNSA. V was pared by 5 bases and J by 10 bases, with 2 bases of the junction left unmatched. The CDR3 nucleotides are TGTGCCAGCAGCGTACTAGCGGGGGAGCAGTTCTTC. This codes for CASSVLAGEQFF. Together with reference TRBV7-2 and TRBJ2-1, the CDR3 gives the full variable domain: GAGVSQSPSNKVTEKGKDVELRCDPISGHTALYWYRQSLGQGLEFLIYFQGNSAPDKSGLPSDRFSAERTGGSVSTLTIQRTQQEDSAVYLCASSVLAGEQFFGPGTRLTVL.

CDR3 residues: CASSLTGNNTPLHF. CDR3 bases: TGTGCCAGCAGCTTGACAGGGAACAACACACCCCTCCACTTT. The chain links TRBV7-3 to TRBJ1-6; TRBD1 aligns across 7 bases. This CDR3 region has 14 residues. Unmatched junction bases numbered 7, after V lost 3 bases and J lost 11 bases. The V gene's germline CDR1 is SGHTA and CDR2 FQGTGA.

V gene TRBV3-1 (or the pseudogene TRBV3-2) combines with J gene TRBJ1-1, with 10 bases aligning to TRBD1. The V segment lost 3 bases and the J segment 6 bases; nucleotides outside the gene matches: 4. Germline lookup yields CDR1 LGHDT and CDR2 YNNKEL (reference sequence). This CDR3 spans 14 amino acids. The CDR3 nucleotides are TGTGCCAGCAGCCAGCCCGACAGGGGGCCTGAAGCTTTCTTT. Translated, it gives CASSQPDRGPEAFF.